This T cell receptor beta chain was profiled in a study of early T cells in non-severe SARS-CoV-2 infection. The overall study: Bulk RNA taken from unsorted whole blood was sequenced, leaving chains unpaired.

Study-wide points: Matches to VDJdb favored anti-spike CD8 responses and missed private and CD4 specificities.

Trimming shortened V by 1 base and J by 5 bases, and 9 bases separated the two germline ends. CDR1 is KGHSH, CDR2 LQKENI, per germline. This CDR3 spans 14 amino acids. Comment on this clonotype: The antigen remains undetermined.

Individual cDNA molecules received unique molecular identifiers during library preparation. One entry per CDR3 protein results from TCRdb running MiXCR on the 5' RACE reads. The table records roughly 60,000 distinct CDR3 sequences, 5.6% of them present only once. Input material: whole blood. The clonotype was recovered from an adult who was a healthcare worker with PCR-confirmed SARS-CoV-2 infection or an uninfected control (not recorded which). The chain carries TRBV18 and TRBJ1-5; no clear D gene. CDR3 protein: CASSPQEGYQPQHF. The DNA for the CDR3 is TGTGCCAGCTCACCACAGGAAGGGTATCAGCCCCAGCATTTT.